This T cell receptor (beta chain) was identified in a study of blood T cell repertoires in COVID-19. Study at large: Material from acute and convalescent COVID-19 was sourced from the United States, Italy and Spain. Sources were T cells, B-cell-depleted T cells, or PBMCs; the material itself was cDNA or gDNA.

The participants were between about 18 and 90 years old and came from fewer than 25 US areas. TCRdb's copy holds only in-frame clones and misses some; the assay was immunoSEQ multiplex PCR. The table lists 200,000 to 300,000 clones, about 90% of them singletons, with less than 4.5% in the top ten. The CDR3 covers 13 residues. CDR1 is LGHDT, CDR2 YNNKEL, per germline (reference sequence). V was cut by 2 bases and J by 7 bases, with 12 bases left in between. The chain employs TRBV3-1 (or the pseudogene TRBV3-2) and TRBJ2-7, with D possibly TRBD2 on 5 matching bases. The sequenced material came from PBMCs or T cells enriched from blood (not recorded which). The receptor was derived from a woman aged 30 to 39 with acute COVID-19. The CDR3 is CASSQIVGGEQYF. The CDR3 region has the DNA TGTGCCAGCAGCCAAATTGTCGGCGGGGAGCAGTACTTC.